Presented here are 26 T cell receptor beta chains from one specimen sequenced in a study of CD8 T cells in Susac syndrome (dated by TCRdb to 2018 to 2020). The library was generated by the immunoSEQ multiplex PCR assay. RNA was extracted using the RNeasy kit, and roughly 0.5 to 1 microgram was reverse transcribed with random hexamers. TCRdb passed the public sequencing reads through fastp at Q25 and MiXCR, retaining productive beta sequences. Here each entry gathers all rows of one CDR3 protein and keeps the most common genes and DNA. For this sample the table gives 110,000 to 150,000 distinct CDR3 sequences, of which approximately 94% were detected only once. The top ten clonotypes cover less than 0.085% of the sample. Material: CD4+ T cells from PBMCs. These TCRs come from a human donor with Susac syndrome.

This rearrangement joins TRBV7-2 to TRBJ1-5; no clear D gene. Trimming cost V 5 bases and J 7 bases, with 15 bases left between them. The CDR3 length is 14 residues. CDR1 and CDR2 (germline): SGHTA, FQGNSA. The CDR3 region has the DNA TGTGCCAGCAGCCCAGACTGGAACGCCCAGCCCCAGCATTTT. The encoded protein is CASSPDWNAQPQHF.

CDR3 coding DNA: TGCGCCAGCAGCTTGGTAGGGACAGCGAACACTGAAGCTTTCTTT. Protein product: CASSLVGTANTEAFF. V usage is TRBV5-1 and J usage is TRBJ1-1; 7 nucleotides match TRBD1. This CDR3 is 15 amino acids long. From germline, CDR1 is SGHRS and CDR2 YFSETQ. J gave up 1 base and V 0 bases, and 3 bases lay outside the gene matches.

This sequence joins TRBV29-1 and TRBJ1-2; D not resolved. Trimming removed 5 bases from V and 8 bases from J, with 3 bases in between. CDR1 and CDR2 from the germline V gene are SQVTM and ANQGSEA. The CDR3 extends over 8 amino acids. Written as DNA, the CDR3 is TGCAGCGTTCTAGGCTACACCTTC. It yields the protein CSVLGYTF.

The chain couples TRBV4-1 to TRBJ2-1; D may be TRBD1 or TRBD2 (5 bases each). This CDR3 is built from 14 residues. The germline CDR1 and CDR2 sequences are MGHRA and YSYEKL. Trimming removed 4 bases from V and 10 bases from J, with 17 bases in between. The CDR3 loop reads CASSPPWSGTEQFF. The CDR3 coding sequence is TGCGCCAGCAGCCCACCTTGGTCGGGGACCGAGCAGTTCTTC.

The J gene is TRBJ1-1, the V gene TRBV27; D remains ambiguous. Trimming removed 4 bases at V and 1 base at J, with 16 bases between. Germline CDR1 is MNHEY and CDR2 is SMNVEV (reference sequence). The CDR3 totals 16 residues. The chain's CDR3 is CASSSFLGRRNTEAFF. Written as DNA, the CDR3 is TGTGCCAGCAGTTCCTTCCTAGGACGGAGGAACACTGAAGCTTTCTTT.

On this clonotype itself: One end of the junction does not line up with germline, which may come from a read error. The chain joins TRBV6-5 to TRBJ2-5; 8 positions match TRBD1. The CDR3 totals 17 residues. CDR1 and CDR2 from the germline V gene are MNHEY and SVGAGI. The chain's CDR3 is CPSSYGVQGAKVETQYF. The DNA for the CDR3 is TGTCCCAGCAGTTACGGTGTTCAGGGGGCTAAGGTGGAGACCCAGTACTTC.

V usage is TRBV9 and J usage is TRBJ2-1; TRBD2 agrees at 7 bases. The CDR3 is 15 amino acids. Germline CDR1 reads SGDLS; CDR2 reads YYNGEE. After removal of 0 bases from V and 4 bases from J, the junction contained 4 bases not matched to a gene. In DNA form, the CDR3 reads TGTGCCAGCAGCGTAGTGGCTAGCGGTTACAATGAGCAGTTCTTC. Protein sequence: CASSVVASGYNEQFF.

The chain couples TRBV6-6 to TRBJ2-7, with a tentative D call TRBD1 (6 bases). The ends were cut back, 4 bases at V and 0 bases at J, with 16 bases in the middle. The CDR3 is 16 residues long. The germline CDR1 and CDR2 sequences are MNHNY and SVGAGI (reference sequence). CDR3 protein: CASSFDPTGYSYEQYF. CDR3 nucleotides: TGTGCCAGCAGTTTCGACCCTACAGGGTACTCCTACGAGCAGTACTTC.

CDR3: CASSSWQGARNTEAFF. The CDR3 nucleotides read TGTGCCAGCAGTTCTTGGCAGGGGGCTCGGAACACTGAAGCTTTCTTT. V is TRBV12-3 or TRBV12-4 and J is TRBJ1-1, with TRBD1 matching over 8 bases. CDR3 length: 16 amino acids. Germline trimming cut 4 bases from V and 1 base from J; bases unmatched to any gene: 8.

The chain combines TRBV3-1 with TRBJ1-1; D call uncertain. The CDR3 has 15 residues. Trimming left V 1 base short and J 1 base short, with 10 bases between. Germline V lookup: CDR1 LGHDT, CDR2 YNNKEL (reference sequence). The CDR3 DNA reads as TGTGCCAGCAGCCAAGGGGAGGTAGAGAACACTGAAGCTTTCTTT. This gives the protein CASSQGEVENTEAFF.

This chain uses TRBV9 with TRBJ2-7, with D perhaps being TRBD1 or TRBD2 (5 bases each). CDR3 length: 14 residues. The germline gives CDR1 SGDLS, CDR2 YYNGEE. Trimming took off 0 bases at V and 5 bases at J, with 12 bases between the two ends. The CDR3 sequence is CASSVEARGDEQYF. CDR3 bases: TGTGCCAGCAGCGTAGAGGCCCGAGGGGACGAGCAGTACTTC.

The V and J genes are TRBV4-1 and TRBJ1-5; 7 bases fit TRBD1. The germline CDR1 and CDR2 sequences are MGHRA and YSYEKL. The CDR3 contains 15 residues. With 4 bases clipped from V and 3 bases from J, the junction kept 6 bases outside the gene matches. CDR3 loop: CASSPTGSVNQPQHF. Written as DNA, the CDR3 is TGCGCCAGCAGCCCGACAGGGTCGGTCAATCAGCCCCAGCATTTT.

The chain couples TRBV6-1 to TRBJ2-5; 9 positions agree with TRBD1. CDR1 and CDR2 from the germline V gene are MNHNS and SASEGT. Trimming cost V 0 bases and J 5 bases; bases outside gene matches: 4. This CDR3 has 15 residues. The DNA for the CDR3 is TGTGCCAGCAGTGAAGCAGGGACAGGGCGGGAGACCCAGTACTTC. Encoded protein: CASSEAGTGRETQYF.

This chain uses TRBV29-1 with TRBJ1-2, with D unresolved. This CDR3 is built from 10 residues. Germline V lookup: CDR1 SQVTM, CDR2 ANQGSEA. V lost 3 bases to trimming and J lost 5 bases, with 4 bases between them. The CDR3 here is CSVDEYGYTF. CDR3 nucleotides: TGCAGCGTTGATGAGTATGGCTACACCTTC.

V usage is TRBV7-6 and J usage is TRBJ2-6; TRBD1 aligns across 8 bases. The CDR3 covers 15 residues. Germline CDR1 reads SGHVS; CDR2 reads FNYEAQ. Unmatched junction bases numbered 2, after V lost 5 bases and J lost 2 bases. CDR3 sequence: CASSAGGAGANVLTF. The CDR3, as DNA: TGTGCCAGCAGCGCAGGGGGCGCTGGGGCCAACGTCCTGACTTTC.

The J gene is TRBJ2-5, the V gene TRBV20-1; TRBD2 matches at 10 bases. Germline trimming cut 2 bases from V and 4 bases from J; bases unmatched to any gene: 7. The CDR3 covers 15 residues. Germline CDR1 DFQATT, CDR2 SNEGSKA (reference sequence). In nucleotides, the CDR3 is TGCAGTGCTAGACCACTAGCGGGAATGGGAGAGACCCAGTACTTC. Translating it yields CSARPLAGMGETQYF.

V and J are TRBV6-1 and TRBJ1-5; the D is unclear. V shed 3 bases and J shed 3 bases, with 9 bases lying between them. The length of the CDR3 is 14 residues. The germline V gene encodes CDR1 MNHNS and CDR2 SASEGT. For the CDR3, the DNA is TGTGCCAGCAGTGATGGGGTTACCAATCAGCCCCAGCATTTT. It specifies CASSDGVTNQPQHF.

This clonotype has a handful of counts. V gene TRBV20-1 combines with J gene TRBJ1-2, with 11 nucleotides matching TRBD1. The CDR3 is made up of 13 amino acids. Germline CDR1 reads DFQATT; CDR2 reads SNEGSKA (reference sequence). With V trimmed by 5 bases and J by 4 bases, 3 bases remained unmatched. As DNA, the CDR3 is TGCAGTGCTGGACAGGGGGCTCTCTATGGCTACACCTTC. It codes for CSAGQGALYGYTF.

The rearrangement joins TRBV28 to TRBJ2-3; D is perhaps TRBD2 (5 bases). Germline V gene data show CDR1 as MDHEN and CDR2 as SYDVKM. The length of the CDR3 is 15 residues. Trimming removed 4 bases at V and 4 bases at J, with 15 bases between. The CDR3 loop reads CASSSSRRTADTQYF. As DNA, the CDR3 is TGTGCCAGCAGTTCTAGCCGGAGAACCGCAGATACGCAGTATTTT.

This clonotype showed up just a few times. The rearrangement links TRBV7-9 to TRBJ2-1, with 12 nucleotides matching TRBD2. CDR3 size: 15 residues. Germline CDR1 is SEHNR and CDR2 is FQNEAQ (reference sequence). V shed 6 bases, J shed 7 bases, and the junction held 7 bases outside the gene matches. CDR3 sequence reads: CASSPSGGAGNEQFF. DNA of the CDR3: TGTGCCAGCAGTCCTAGCGGGGGGGCTGGAAATGAGCAGTTCTTC.

The V and J genes are TRBV21-1 and TRBJ1-5; the D call of TRBD1 is as the table states it, not checked on the DNA. TRBV21-1 is classified as a pseudogene. The CDR3 length is 22 residues. The CDR3 DNA sequence: TGTGCCAGCAGCAAACCCGAGTTTAAATCTCGAGAGTTTGGGGGAAGCAATCAGCCCCAGCATTTT. Amino acid sequence: CASSKPEFKSREFGGSNQPQHF.

This chain joins TRBV6-5 and TRBJ1-3; D might be TRBD1 (5 bases). The CDR3 is 13 residues long. The V end lost 6 bases, the J end lost 4 bases, and 10 bases lay between the germline ends. Germline assignment: CDR1 MNHEY and CDR2 SVGAGI. The CDR3 spells CASRDGAGNTIYF. CDR3 in DNA: TGTGCCAGCAGGGACGGGGCCGGAAACACCATATATTTT.

This chain connects TRBV20-1 to TRBJ2-6; TRBD1 matches 9 bases. Trimming at V came to 3 bases and at J to 4 bases, leaving 7 bases not matched to a gene. CDR1 is DFQATT, CDR2 SNEGSKA, per germline (reference sequence). The CDR3 consists of 16 residues. Written as DNA, the CDR3 is TGCAGTGCTAGGGACAGGACAGGGGTCGGGGCCAACGTCCTGACTTTC. Protein product: CSARDRTGVGANVLTF.

The J gene is TRBJ2-7, the V gene TRBV28; D is ambiguous. CDR1 and CDR2 (germline): MDHEN, SYDVKM. The CDR3 has 14 amino acids. The V gene lost 8 bases and the J gene lost 2 bases, with 16 bases spanning the gap. Here the CDR3 DNA reads TGTGCCAGCCTGGAGCACCATGGGGCCTACGAGCAGTACTTC. This sequence encodes CASLEHHGAYEQYF.

The J gene is TRBJ1-5, the V gene TRBV21-1. TRBV21-1 is a recognized pseudogene. The CDR3 length is 13 residues. CDR3 sequence reads: CASPNHSNQPQHF. CDR3 sequence (DNA): TGTGCCAGCCCAAATCATAGCAATCAGCCCCAGCATTTT.

This chain joins TRBV18 and TRBJ2-5, with D possibly being TRBD2 (6 bases). The CDR3 has 14 amino acids. Between the trimmed V and J ends, which lost 4 bases and 7 bases, there was a span of 16 bases. Germline values: CDR1 KGHSH, CDR2 LQKENI. This chain's CDR3 is CASSRPPGGWTQYF. The CDR3 region has the DNA TGTGCCAGCTCACGGCCCCCCGGGGGATGGACCCAGTACTTC.